Listed below are T cell receptor beta chains from one sample, sequenced in a study of regulatory T cells in long-lasting Graves disease. MiXCR, run by TCRdb on the multiplex PCR reads, gives a single entry per CDR3 protein. The sample records more than 450,000 distinct CDR3 sequences, under 20% being singletons. The same sample was also used in a study of T cells in Graves' hyperthyroidism and ophthalmopathy.

The sequenced sample was peripheral blood mononuclear cells (PBMCs), obtained at new diagnosis, from a patient treated with antithyroid drugs. The receptors here all came from a man aged 35 to 55 with Graves disease. Both conserved end residues are part of each CDR3. Fields, in order: CDR3 protein, V gene.

CDR3: CAWSVPTSGRAYEQYF; V: TRBV30
CDR3: CASTTRARETQYF; V: TRBV6-1
CDR3: CASSLLTQGTEQFF; V: TRBV28
CDR3: CASSLEGVTGELFF; V: TRBV5-1
CDR3: CASSQGGTSGNYEQYF; V: TRBV4-2
CDR3: CASSPTGEETQYF; V: TRBV12-3/TRBV12-4
CDR3: CAWSVWQGFRYEQYF; V: TRBV30
CDR3: CASSGLAGRYNEQFF; V: TRBV11-2
CDR3: CASTARPLRDTQYF; V: TRBV6-2/TRBV6-3
CDR3: CSGRTQTHEQYF; V: TRBV20-1
CDR3: CASSRKGEDGYTF; V: TRBV13
CDR3: CASLWAQNSNQPQHF; V: TRBV28
CDR3: CASRRDRGKVYEQYF; V: TRBV6-1
CDR3: CASRGFGTGGQETQYF; V: TRBV6-1
CDR3: CSARDGIRTRLEQYF; V: TRBV20-1
CDR3: CASSLRAGAGNQPQHF; V: TRBV28
CDR3: CASSPLRGAGTQYF; V: TRBV28
CDR3: CASSGGGVSSYNEQFF; V: TRBV7-2
CDR3: CASSLYGQKGVDGYTF; V: TRBV28
CDR3: CSARQGLTSSYNEQFF; V: TRBV20-1
CDR3: CASSSAMVGYEQYF; V: TRBV7-2